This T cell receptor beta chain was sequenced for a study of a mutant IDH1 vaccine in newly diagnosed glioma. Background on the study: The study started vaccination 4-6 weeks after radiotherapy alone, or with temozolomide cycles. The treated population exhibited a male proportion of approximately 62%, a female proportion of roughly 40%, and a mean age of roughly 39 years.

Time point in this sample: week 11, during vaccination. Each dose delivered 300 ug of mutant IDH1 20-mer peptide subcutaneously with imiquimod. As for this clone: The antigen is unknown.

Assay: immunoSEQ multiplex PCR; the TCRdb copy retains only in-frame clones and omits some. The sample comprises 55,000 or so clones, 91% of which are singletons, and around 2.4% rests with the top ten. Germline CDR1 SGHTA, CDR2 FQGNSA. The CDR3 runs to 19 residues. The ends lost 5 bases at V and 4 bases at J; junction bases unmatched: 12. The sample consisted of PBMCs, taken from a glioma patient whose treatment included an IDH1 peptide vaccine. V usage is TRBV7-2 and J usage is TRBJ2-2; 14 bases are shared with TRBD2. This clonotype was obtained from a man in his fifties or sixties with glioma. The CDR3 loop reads CASSRRSTSGGAITGELFF. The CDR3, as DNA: TGTGCCAGCAGCCGTCGGTCGACTAGCGGGGGGGCGATCACCGGGGAGCTGTTTTTT.